This TCR beta chain came from a study of sequential checkpoint blockade in melanoma. The treatment: randomized to nivolumab then ipilimumab (arm A) or the reverse (arm B). CDR1 LNHDA and CDR2 SQIVND come from the germline V gene (reference sequence). This CDR3 contains 14 residues. V was clipped by 8 bases and J by 5 bases, with 16 bases between them. Measured with immunoSEQ multiplex PCR; TCRdb has only the in-frame clones, and not every one. The sample contains 400 to 450 clones, roughly 15% of which appear only once. There are a few counts of this clone. The gene calls are TRBV19 and TRBJ1-5; D is uncertain. The sequence derives from a human donor with melanoma. The sample consisted of tumor tissue (inferred from file names), taken from a patient given nivolumab and ipilimumab in sequence. CDR3 DNA sequence: TGTGCCAGTCGCGACTGGGATCTATATCAGCCCCAGCATTTT. Residues: CASRDWDLYQPQHF.